Here is one T cell receptor beta chain with its context. This sample stems from a study of early T cells in non-severe SARS-CoV-2 infection. Study context: Sequencing input comprised bulk RNA from unsorted whole blood; chain pairing was not available.

Via MiXCR, TCRdb re-called the 5' RACE reads, giving one row per CDR3 protein. Of 46,000 or so distinct CDR3 sequences in the sample, roughly 7.3% are singletons; the top ten hold 6.5% to 8.5%. CDR3 length: 11 residues. Germline V CDR1 and CDR2: DFQATT, SNEGSKA (reference sequence). Between the trimmed V and J ends, which lost 6 bases and 5 bases, there was a span of 10 bases. This TCR derives from an adult who was a healthcare worker with PCR-confirmed SARS-CoV-2 infection or an uninfected control (not recorded which). This sequence joins TRBV20-1 and TRBJ2-5, with D perhaps TRBD1 (5 bases). The sample taken for sequencing was whole blood. CDR3 amino acids: CSAGVTETQYF. The CDR3 DNA is TGCAGTGCAGGGGTGACCGAGACCCAGTACTTC.